This paragraph reports one T cell receptor beta chain. Its specificity is not known. Indicated treatment: oral pan-JAK inhibitor, 5-10 mg twice daily. The study team obtained lesional scalp punch biopsies and peripheral blood from alopecia areata patients. RNA was isolated and reverse transcribed to cDNA, the sequencing template. This table comes from immunoSEQ multiplex PCR, and its TCRdb copy is limited to in-frame clones, with some not included. The repertoire holds 190,000 or so clones, with roughly 64% as singletons. These data come from a study of CD8+ T cells in alopecia areata. Study findings and constraints: Affected scalp, especially in alopecia totalis/universalis, had a higher clonality than normal scalp did. Significant decreases in scalp clonality and expanded CD8+ clones followed tofacitinib treatment.

V lost 6 bases and J lost 1, with 16 bases in between. The CDR3 loop spans 14 amino acids. Germline CDR1 is SQVTM and CDR2 is ANQGSEA. This TCR derives from a human donor with alopecia areata. The V gene is TRBV29-1, the J gene TRBJ2-7; D could derive from TRBD1 or TRBD2 (5 bases each). The input for sequencing was CD8+ T cells sorted from blood, taken at week 24, from a patient treated with tofacitinib. CDR3 bases: TGCAGCGTCACAGGTCCCGGGGAGTCCTACGAGCAGTACTTC. Its translation is CSVTGPGESYEQYF.